This TCR beta chain was found in a study of shared clonotypes between healthy human individuals. Study findings and constraints: It was anticipated that sequencing depth would influence how many clonotypes donors shared. Between a few donors, naive CD4 clonotypes were shared at a level of approximately 5%.

Per the authors' pipeline: Junction-only immunoSEQ sequences carried no quality scores, so filtering differed. Produced via immunoSEQ multiplex PCR; TCRdb's table is partial and in-frame only. From that table come the V and J calls and clone size; the DNA was used to work out D and trimming. This repertoire shows approximately 1,000,000 clones, 70% to 85% found once; its top ten account for roughly 0.82%. Comment on this clone: Its specificity is not known. This specimen includes other DNA sequences encoding the same CDR3.

Germline-derived CDR1 and CDR2 are LNHDA and SQIVND (reference sequence). This CDR3 comprises 13 residues. The ends were cut back, 2 bases at V and 4 bases at J, with 6 bases in the middle. The V call is TRBV19, the J call TRBJ1-5; D is undetermined. Sequenced material: memory CD4+ T cells from PBMCs. Subset indicated: CD45RA-negative fraction. This sequence originates from a man aged 18-30 years in good health. Some clones in this sample may be carry-over from other donors' samples. CDR3 coding DNA: TGTGCCAGTAGTATATGGGGTAATCAGCCCCAGCATTTT. This gives the protein CASSIWGNQPQHF.